The clone carrying this TCR beta chain was observed many times. Its specificity is unknown. Sampling of bone marrow took place during active disease in every patient. This record belongs to a study of read filtering for tumor transcriptome and immune sequencing. Study-level findings and limits: RNA-seq captured clonotypes less deeply and reliably than IR-seq. Single-read clonotypes: roughly 81% of IR-seq clonotypes (about 3.5% of reads), 60% to 75% of RNA-seq clonotypes (44.6% of reads).

Molecular barcoded adaptors covering alpha/delta and beta/gamma chains were used on about 0.4 ug RNA. A single record per CDR3 protein comes from TCRdb applying MiXCR to the reads. The sample records 90,000 or so distinct CDR3 sequences, roughly 21% being singletons. The CDR3 totals 14 residues. Per the germline V gene, CDR1 is MGHRA and CDR2 is YSYEKL. V was pared by 5 bases and J by 4 bases, with 13 bases between. The chain recombines TRBV4-1 with TRBJ2-3; D possibly corresponds to TRBD1 (5 bases). The clonotype was recovered from a donor at least 40 years old with multiple myeloma. Material: a population of CD138-negative cells sorted from bone marrow. The CDR3 reads CASSNLQEPDTQYF. CDR3 DNA sequence: TGCGCCAGCAGCAACCTACAGGAGCCAGATACGCAGTATTTT.